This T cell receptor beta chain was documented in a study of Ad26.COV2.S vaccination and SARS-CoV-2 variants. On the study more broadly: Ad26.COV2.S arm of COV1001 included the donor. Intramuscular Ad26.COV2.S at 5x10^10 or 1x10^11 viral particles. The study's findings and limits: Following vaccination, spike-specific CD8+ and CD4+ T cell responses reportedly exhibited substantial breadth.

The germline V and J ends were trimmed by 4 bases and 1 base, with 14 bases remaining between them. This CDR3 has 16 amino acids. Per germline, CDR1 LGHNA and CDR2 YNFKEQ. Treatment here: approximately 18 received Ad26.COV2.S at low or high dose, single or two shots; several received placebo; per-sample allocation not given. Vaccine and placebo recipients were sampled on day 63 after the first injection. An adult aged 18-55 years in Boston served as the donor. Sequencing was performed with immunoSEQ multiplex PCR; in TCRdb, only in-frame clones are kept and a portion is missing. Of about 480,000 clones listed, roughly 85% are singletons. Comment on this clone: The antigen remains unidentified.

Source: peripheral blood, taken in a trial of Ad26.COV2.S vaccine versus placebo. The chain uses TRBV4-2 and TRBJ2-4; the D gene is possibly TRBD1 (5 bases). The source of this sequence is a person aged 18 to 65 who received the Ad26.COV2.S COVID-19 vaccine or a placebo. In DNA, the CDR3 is TGTGCCAGCAGCCGCGAAGGGGCGTGGGCCAAAAACATTCAGTACTTC. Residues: CASSREGAWAKNIQYF.